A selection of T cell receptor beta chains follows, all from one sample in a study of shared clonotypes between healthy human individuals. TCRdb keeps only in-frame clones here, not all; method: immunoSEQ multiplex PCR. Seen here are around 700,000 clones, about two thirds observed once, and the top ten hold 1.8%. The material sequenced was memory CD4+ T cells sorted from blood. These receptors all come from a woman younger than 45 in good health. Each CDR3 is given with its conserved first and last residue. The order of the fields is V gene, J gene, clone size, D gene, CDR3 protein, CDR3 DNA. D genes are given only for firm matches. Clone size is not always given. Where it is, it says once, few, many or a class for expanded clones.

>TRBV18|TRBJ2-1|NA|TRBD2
CASSPYVAGGAYNEQFF
TGTGCCAGCTCACCCTATGTAGCGGGAGGCGCTTACAATGAGCAGTTCTTC
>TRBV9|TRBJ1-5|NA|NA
CASSGGGSNQPQHF
TGTGCCAGCAGCGGAGGGGGGAGCAATCAGCCCCAGCATTTT
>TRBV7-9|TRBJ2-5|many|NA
CASSRDRQTQYF
TGTGCCAGCAGTCGTGACAGGCAGACCCAGTACTTC
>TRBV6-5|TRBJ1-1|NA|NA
CASGTSGALNTEAFF
TGTGCCAGCGGTACCTCGGGGGCTCTTAACACTGAAGCTTTCTTT
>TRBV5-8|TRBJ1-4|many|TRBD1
CASSLVGQGTEKLFF
TGTGCCAGCAGCTTGGTGGGACAGGGAACTGAAAAACTGTTTTTT
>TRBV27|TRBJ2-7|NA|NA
CASSLVTGEPYEQYF
TGTGCCAGCAGTTTAGTCACTGGGGAACCCTACGAGCAGTACTTC
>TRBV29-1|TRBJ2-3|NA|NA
CSAEGRRSTADTQYF
TGCAGCGCGGAGGGGAGGAGGAGCACAGCAGATACGCAGTATTTT
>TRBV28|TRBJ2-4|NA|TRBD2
CASRKLAGGPTAKNIQYF
TGTGCCAGCAGAAAACTAGCGGGAGGGCCTACGGCCAAAAACATTCAGTACTTC
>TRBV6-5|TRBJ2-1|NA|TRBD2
CASSSGLAPIGGEQFF
TGTGCCAGCAGTTCGGGACTAGCCCCAATTGGGGGTGAGCAGTTCTTC
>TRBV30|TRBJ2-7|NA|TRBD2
CAWRPAGRSVYEQYF
TGTGCCTGGAGACCAGCGGGACGGTCCGTCTACGAGCAGTACTTC
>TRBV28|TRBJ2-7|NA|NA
CASSSEPQGTYEQYF
TGTGCCAGCAGTTCCGAGCCCCAGGGCACCTACGAGCAGTACTTC
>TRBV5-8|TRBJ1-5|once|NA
CASSFRGANQPQHF
TGTGCCAGCAGCTTTCGGGGGGCCAATCAGCCCCAGCATTTT
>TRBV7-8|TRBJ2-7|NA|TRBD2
CASSGRIGTRPAHQYF
TGTGCCAGCAGCGGACGAATCGGGACTAGACCGGCCCACCAGTACTTC
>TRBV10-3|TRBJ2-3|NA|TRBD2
CAISDIAGRTDTQYF
TGTGCCATCAGTGATATAGCGGGACGCACAGATACGCAGTATTTT
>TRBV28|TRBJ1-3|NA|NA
CASSLVQDGGNTIYF
TGTGCCAGCAGTTTAGTACAGGACGGTGGAAACACCATATATTTT
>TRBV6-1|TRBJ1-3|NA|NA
CASSESRNSGNTIYF
TGTGCCAGCAGTGAAAGTCGGAACTCTGGAAACACCATATATTTT
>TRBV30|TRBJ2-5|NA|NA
CAWRPGIQETQYF
TGTGCCTGGAGACCCGGAATTCAAGAGACCCAGTACTTC
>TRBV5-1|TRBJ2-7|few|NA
CASSLEYEQYF
TGCGCCAGCAGCTTGGAATACGAGCAGTACTTC
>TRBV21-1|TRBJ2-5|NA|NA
CASSNTGDRYQETQYF
TGTGCCAGCAGCAATACGGGGGACAGGTACCAAGAGACCCAGTACTTC
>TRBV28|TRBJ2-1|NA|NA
CASSLYQGLGSYNEQFF
TGTGCCAGCAGTTTATACCAGGGGTTGGGCTCCTACAATGAGCAGTTCTTC
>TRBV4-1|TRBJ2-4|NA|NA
CASSQDGGVRLAKNIQYF
TGCGCCAGCAGCCAAGATGGTGGAGTAAGGCTGGCCAAAAACATTCAGTACTTC
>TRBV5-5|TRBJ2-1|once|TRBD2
CASSMLGTRNNEQFF
TGTGCCAGCAGCATGCTCGGGACTAGGAACAATGAGCAGTTCTTC
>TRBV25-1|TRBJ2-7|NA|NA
CASSEANTLSYEQYF
TGTGCCAGCAGTGAGGCGAACACCCTCTCCTACGAGCAGTACTTC
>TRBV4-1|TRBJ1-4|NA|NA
CASRGAGRPEKLFF
TGCGCCAGCAGGGGGGCAGGGAGGCCTGAAAAACTGTTTTTT
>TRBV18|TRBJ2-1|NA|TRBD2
CASSPGTSVNNEQFF
TGTGCCAGCTCACCCGGGACTAGCGTTAACAATGAGCAGTTCTTC
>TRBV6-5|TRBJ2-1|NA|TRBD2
CASSAGVGSYNEQFF
TGTGCCAGCAGTGCGGGAGTGGGATCCTACAATGAGCAGTTCTTC
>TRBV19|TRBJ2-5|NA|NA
CASSMFRGGQETQYF
TGTGCCAGTAGTATGTTCCGGGGAGGACAAGAGACCCAGTACTTC
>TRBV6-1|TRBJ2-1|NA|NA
CASSHTGGPDNEQFF
TGTGCCAGCAGTCACACAGGAGGGCCGGACAATGAGCAGTTCTTC
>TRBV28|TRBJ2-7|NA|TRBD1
CACRWGTGGNEQYF
TGTGCCTGCCGATGGGGGACAGGGGGAAACGAGCAGTACTTC
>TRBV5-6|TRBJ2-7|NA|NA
CASSTVYEQYF
TGTGCCAGCAGCACGGTCTACGAGCAGTACTTC
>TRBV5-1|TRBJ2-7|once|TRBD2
CASSRIAGGHEQYF
TGCGCCAGCAGCCGCATAGCGGGAGGTCACGAGCAGTACTTC
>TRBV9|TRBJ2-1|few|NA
CASSVGVENEQFF
TGTGCCAGCAGCGTCGGCGTCGAGAATGAGCAGTTCTTC
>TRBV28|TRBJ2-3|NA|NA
CASSFPNTDTQYF
TGTGCCAGCAGTTTTCCCAACACAGATACGCAGTATTTT
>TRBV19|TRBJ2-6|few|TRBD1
CASSSAGRGTGGLSGANVLTF
TGTGCCAGTAGTAGCGCGGGGCGAGGGACAGGGGGCCTCTCTGGGGCCAACGTCCTGACTTTC
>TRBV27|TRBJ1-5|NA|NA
CASSLKGQSNQPQHF
TGTGCCAGCAGTTTAAAGGGACAAAGCAATCAGCCCCAGCATTTT
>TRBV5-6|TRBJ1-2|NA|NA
CASSLGFKENYGYTF
TGTGCCAGCAGCTTAGGGTTTAAGGAGAACTATGGCTACACCTTC
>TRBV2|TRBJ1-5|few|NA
CASANQERNQPQHF
TGTGCCAGCGCTAACCAAGAGCGCAATCAGCCCCAGCATTTT
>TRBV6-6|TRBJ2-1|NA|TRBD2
CASSYPSSGKNEQFF
TGTGCCAGCAGTTACCCGTCTAGCGGGAAAAATGAGCAGTTCTTC
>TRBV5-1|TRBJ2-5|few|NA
CASSFGSGRETQYF
TGCGCCAGCAGCTTTGGTTCGGGACGGGAGACCCAGTACTTC
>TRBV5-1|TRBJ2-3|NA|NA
CASSLASTSASTDTQYF
TGCGCCAGCAGCTTGGCCTCGACCTCCGCTAGCACAGATACGCAGTATTTT
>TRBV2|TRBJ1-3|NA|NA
CASRGRMGNTIYF
TGTGCCAGCAGGGGACGGATGGGAAACACCATATATTTT
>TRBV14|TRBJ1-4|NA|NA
CASSPYRDTNEKLFF
TGTGCCAGCAGCCCCTACAGGGATACTAATGAAAAACTGTTTTTT
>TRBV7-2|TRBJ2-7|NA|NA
CASSQRTYEQYF
TGTGCCAGCAGCCAACGGACGTACGAGCAGTACTTC
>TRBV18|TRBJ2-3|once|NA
CASSPPQGFPSRDTQYF
TGTGCCAGCTCACCGCCGCAGGGTTTCCCTAGCAGAGATACGCAGTATTTT
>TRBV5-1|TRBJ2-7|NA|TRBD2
CASSRKREGTYEQYF
TGCGCCAGCAGCCGGAAGCGGGAGGGAACCTACGAGCAGTACTTC
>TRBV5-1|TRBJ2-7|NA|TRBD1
CASSGGQGRYEQYF
TGCGCCAGCAGCGGTGGACAGGGTCGGTACGAGCAGTACTTC
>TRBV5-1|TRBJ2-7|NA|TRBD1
CASSSGTGGLEQYF
TGCGCCAGCAGCTCCGGGACAGGGGGGCTCGAGCAGTACTTC
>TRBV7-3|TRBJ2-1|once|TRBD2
CASSSGTNLYNEQFF
TGTGCCAGCAGCTCCGGGACTAATCTTTACAATGAGCAGTTCTTC
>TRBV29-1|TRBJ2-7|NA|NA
CSAGTFYEQYF
TGCAGCGCTGGGACATTCTACGAGCAGTACTTC
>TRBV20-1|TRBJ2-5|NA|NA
CSALGETQYF
TGCAGTGCTTTGGGTGAGACCCAGTACTTC
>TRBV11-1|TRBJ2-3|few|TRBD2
CASSPGTSGSSGDTQYF
TGTGCCAGCAGCCCCGGGACTAGCGGGAGTTCGGGAGATACGCAGTATTTT
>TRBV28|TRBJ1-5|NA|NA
CASRPGRSQPQHF
TGTGCCAGCAGACCGGGACGAAGTCAGCCCCAGCATTTT
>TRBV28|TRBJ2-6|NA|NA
CASRTRSGANVLTF
TGTGCCAGCAGGACAAGGTCTGGGGCCAACGTCCTGACTTTC
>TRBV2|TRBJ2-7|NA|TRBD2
CASSEKGLDLGEQYF
TGTGCCAGCAGTGAGAAGGGACTAGATCTTGGCGAGCAGTACTTC
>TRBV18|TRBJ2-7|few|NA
CASRLEWGSYEQYF
TGTGCCAGCAGACTCGAATGGGGCTCCTACGAGCAGTACTTC
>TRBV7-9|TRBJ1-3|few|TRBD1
CASSLPTGVGNTIYF
TGTGCCAGCAGCCTCCCGACAGGGGTTGGAAACACCATATATTTT